The T cell receptor (beta chain) described here comes from a study of blood T cell repertoires in COVID-19. As processed by the authors: Cell counts per sample came from amplifying reference gene primers. TCRdb's copy holds only in-frame clones and misses some; the assay was immunoSEQ multiplex PCR. That table gives V, J and clone size, and the DNA gave D and trimming. The table lists some 160,000 clones, 80% of them singletons. This clone came up once. The CDR3 covers 15 residues. V gave up 3 bases and J gave up 1 base, with 14 bases separating them. Germline CDR1 is SGHNT and CDR2 is YYREEE (reference sequence).

The sequence was collected from a woman in her forties or fifties with acute or convalescent COVID-19. The J gene is TRBJ2-7, the V gene TRBV5-4, with D perhaps matching TRBD1 (6 bases). The sample taken for sequencing was peripheral blood. CDR3 DNA sequence: TGTGCCAGCAGCTGGGGGACAAGGCTATCCTACGAGCAGTACTTC. It yields the protein CASSWGTRLSYEQYF.